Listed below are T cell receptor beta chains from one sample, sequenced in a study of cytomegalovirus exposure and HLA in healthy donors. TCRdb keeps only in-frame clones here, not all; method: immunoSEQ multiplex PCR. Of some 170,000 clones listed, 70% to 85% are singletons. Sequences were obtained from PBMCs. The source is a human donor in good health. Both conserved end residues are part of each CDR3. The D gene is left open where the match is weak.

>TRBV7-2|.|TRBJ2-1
CASSQGLSSYNEQFF
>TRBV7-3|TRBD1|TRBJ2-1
CASSLQGQVSYNEQFF
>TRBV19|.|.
CASSIRGNEQYF
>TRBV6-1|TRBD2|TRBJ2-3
CASSELAGGPDTQYF
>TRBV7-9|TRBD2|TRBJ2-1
CASSLDRGGRGEQFF
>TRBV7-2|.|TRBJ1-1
CASSPPGTTNTEAFF
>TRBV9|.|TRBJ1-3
CASSVEQGLGNTIYF
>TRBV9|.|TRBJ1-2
CASSVGPGSGIGNYGYTF
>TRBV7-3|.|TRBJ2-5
CASSLNGVQETQYF
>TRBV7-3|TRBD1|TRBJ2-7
CASSPGQGTDEQYF
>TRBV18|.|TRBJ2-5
CASSPLGGAMEETQYF
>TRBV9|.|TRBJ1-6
CASSEGARNSPLHF
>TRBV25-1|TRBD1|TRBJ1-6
CASRTGDSPLHF
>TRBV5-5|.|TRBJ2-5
CASSLGQALSGETQYF
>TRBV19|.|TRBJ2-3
CASTAQGDTDTQYF
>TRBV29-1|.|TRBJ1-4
CSVRDSNEKLFF
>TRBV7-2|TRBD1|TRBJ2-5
CASSLDPGQGQETQYF
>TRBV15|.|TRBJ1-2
CATSTQGQRSGGYTF
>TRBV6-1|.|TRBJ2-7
CASSGLGVYEQYF
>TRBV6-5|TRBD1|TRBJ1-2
CASGTGNYGYTF
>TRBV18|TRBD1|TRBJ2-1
CASSADRDSEQFF
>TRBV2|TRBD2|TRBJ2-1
CASNLAGYSYNEQFF
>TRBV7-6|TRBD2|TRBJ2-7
CASSSKRGGEQYF
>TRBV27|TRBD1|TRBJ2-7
CASSRTGAYEQYF
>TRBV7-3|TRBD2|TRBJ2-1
CASSWSGGDNEQFF
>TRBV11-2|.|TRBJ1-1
CASSWTYPEAFF
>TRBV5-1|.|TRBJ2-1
CASGFDVQAFNEQFF
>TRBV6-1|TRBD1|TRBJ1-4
CAITTGSDEKLFF
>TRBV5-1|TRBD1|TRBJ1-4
CASSGQGEWGEKLFF
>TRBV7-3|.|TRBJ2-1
CASSLLATGEQFF
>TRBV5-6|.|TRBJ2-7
CASSLRGAYEQYF
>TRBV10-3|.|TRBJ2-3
CAISDRGSTDTQYF
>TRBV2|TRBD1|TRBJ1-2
CASTEGQVDGYTF
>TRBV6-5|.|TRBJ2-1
CASSYEGGEQFF
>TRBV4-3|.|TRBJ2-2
CASSQGLAENTGELFF
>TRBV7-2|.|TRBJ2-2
CASSLEAGPGELFF
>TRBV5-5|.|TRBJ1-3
CASRTESGNTIYF
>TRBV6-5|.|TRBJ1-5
CASSRLGGSNQPQHF
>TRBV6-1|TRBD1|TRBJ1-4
CASRASQGGEKLFF
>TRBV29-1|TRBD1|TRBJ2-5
CSVDMDRGDF
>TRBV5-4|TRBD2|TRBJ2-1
CASSLRLAVGEQFF
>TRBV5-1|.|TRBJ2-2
CASSFQLDGTGELFF
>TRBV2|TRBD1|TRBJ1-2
CASRDKVSGGFYGYTF
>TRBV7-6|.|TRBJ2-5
CASRPQTGQETQYF
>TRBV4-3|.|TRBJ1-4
CASSQVGSATGGEKLFF
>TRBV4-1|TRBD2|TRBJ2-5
CASSQLASGGAKTQYF
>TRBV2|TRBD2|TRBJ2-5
CASSVGAGGRYETQYF
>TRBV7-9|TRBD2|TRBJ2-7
CASTSTSGVNEQYF
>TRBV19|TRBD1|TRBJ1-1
CASTQRQGETEAFF
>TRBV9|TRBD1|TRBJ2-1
CASSEGTGEDEQFF